The rows below give T cell receptor beta chains drawn from one sample of a study of cytomegalovirus exposure and HLA in healthy donors. Clones were sequenced by immunoSEQ multiplex PCR, and TCRdb holds only the in-frame ones, with some missing. The sample shows approximately 190,000 clones, 75% to 80% of them seen only once. The sample was PBMCs. The receptors here all came from a woman younger than 45 in good health and CMV-seropositive. CDR3s include the opening cysteine and the closing phenylalanine or tryptophan. The D gene is left open where the match is weak. Only part of the rows carry a size: once, few, many, or a class if the clone is expanded.

TGTGCCAGCAGTAGGGGGACAGGGGAGGCCGGGGAGCTGTTTTTT	CASSRGTGEAGELFF	-	TRBD1	TRBJ2-2	TRBV6-5
TGTGCCAGCAGCTTGAGCGGGGGGTCCTCAGATACGCAGTATTTT	CASSLSGGSSDTQYF	-	TRBD2	TRBJ2-3	TRBV5-5
TGCGCCAGCAGCCAAGAGAGACAGGCCAGCTCCTACAATGAGCAGTTCTTC	CASSQERQASSYNEQFF	-	-	TRBJ2-1	TRBV4-3
TGTGCTAGCACATCAGGCAAGGATACGCAGTATTTT	CASTSGKDTQYF	-	-	TRBJ2-3	TRBV28
TGCACCAGCAGCCAAGATCCCGGGAGGGCCTTCTACAATGAGCAGTTCTTC	CTSSQDPGRAFYNEQFF	-	-	TRBJ2-1	TRBV1
TGTGCCAGCAGCCCCGAAGGGGCCCAAGAGACCCAGTACTTC	CASSPEGAQETQYF	few	-	TRBJ2-5	TRBV11-3
TGTGCCAGCAGCTTAAGCACAGGGGGCAGGTATACGCAGTATTTT	CASSLSTGGRYTQYF	-	TRBD1	TRBJ2-3	TRBV7-2
TGTGCCAGCAGCTTAGTTGGCAGGGCCACAGATACGCAGTATTTT	CASSLVGRATDTQYF	-	-	TRBJ2-3	TRBV7-9
TGTGCCAGAGAGGTCTCATTGCAAGAGACCCAGTACTTC	CAREVSLQETQYF	-	-	TRBJ2-5	TRBV21-1
TGTGCCAGCAGCGTAGAGGGACGGGCCTCTCAGCGGGACACTGAAGCTTTCTTT	CASSVEGRASQRDTEAFF	-	-	TRBJ1-1	TRBV9
TGTGCCAGCAGCCCCGAGGGAACTATGAACACTGAAGCTTTCTTT	CASSPEGTMNTEAFF	-	-	TRBJ1-1	TRBV11-3
TGTGCCAGCAGCAGGGGTAGCAATCAGCCCCAGCATTTT	CASSRGSNQPQHF	-	-	TRBJ1-5	TRBV6-6
TGTGCCAGCAGCTTGAATCTCAGGAAGACTGAAGCTTTCTTT	CASSLNLRKTEAFF	-	-	TRBJ1-1	TRBV5-4
TGTGCCAGCAGTGAGGGGGGGGCTGGGGGCTACACCTTC	CASSEGGAGGYTF	-	-	TRBJ1-2	TRBV6-6
TGTGCCAGTAGTATGACGACAGGGGAAACCTACGAGCAGTACTTC	CASSMTTGETYEQYF	-	TRBD1	TRBJ2-7	TRBV19
TGTGCCAGCAGTGCGACAGGGTTGGGAGAAAAACTGTTTTTT	CASSATGLGEKLFF	-	TRBD1	TRBJ1-4	TRBV6-1
TGTGCCAGCAGTGACGAGGCGAGCACAGATACGCAGTATTTT	CASSDEASTDTQYF	-	-	TRBJ2-3	TRBV6-4